This T cell receptor beta chain was captured in a study of blood T cell repertoires in COVID-19. For the study at large: Italy, Spain and the United States were the sources of the convalescent and acute COVID-19 samples. Sample material is recorded as cDNA or gDNA derived from T cells, B-cell-depleted T cells, or PBMCs.

Authors' methods: The authors estimated nucleated cell counts from reference gene primer amplification. Produced via immunoSEQ multiplex PCR; TCRdb's table is partial and in-frame only. The V and J calls and clone size were taken over from that table, and D and trimming were inferred from the DNA. The table includes around 130,000 clones, roughly four fifths detected once. V shed 3 bases and J 5 bases; nucleotides not matched to a gene: 8. The CDR3 is 16 amino acids. In germline, CDR1 is MNHNS, CDR2 SASEGT. The sample comprised peripheral blood. The sequence came from a human donor in a cohort sampled during active COVID-19. The chain joins TRBV6-1 to TRBJ1-4; TRBD1 agrees at 8 bases. The CDR3 reads CASSDRGQGPNEKLFF. CDR3 DNA: TGTGCCAGCAGTGATCGTGGACAGGGACCAAATGAAAAACTGTTTTTT.